The next 15 T cell receptor beta chains were all read from a single sample in a study of HIV-infected patients and healthy controls. Alpha and beta constant-region primers primed reverse transcription of about 0.5 ug RNA. Alpha and beta chain libraries were made separately by chain-specific third strand synthesis with multiplexing indices. TCRdb processed the 5' RACE reads anew with MiXCR; each CDR3 protein has one entry. Among approximately 6,000 distinct CDR3 sequences listed, about 10% were seen once. Follow-up blood was drawn about 14 weeks, roughly three months, after antiretroviral therapy began. No cell fractionation was done, so the repertoire covers all unsorted peripheral blood T cells. Material: blood, obtained during antiretroviral therapy. The receptors shown here come from an adult with HIV infection.

This clonotype was seen ten or more times. The rearrangement uses TRBV6-5 and TRBJ1-5; 8 bases are shared with TRBD1. The V segment lost 8 bases and the J segment 1 base; nucleotides outside the gene matches: 7. The CDR3 has 15 amino acids. Germline V CDR1 and CDR2: MNHEY, SVGAGI. This CDR3 is CASGWTGRSNQPQHF. For the CDR3, the DNA is TGTGCCAGCGGATGGACAGGGCGAAGCAATCAGCCCCAGCATTTT.

This clonotype was seen ten or more times. The V and J genes are TRBV7-2 and TRBJ2-1, with 11 positions matching TRBD2. CDR3 length: 17 amino acids. The V segment lost 1 base and the J segment 6 bases; nucleotides outside the gene matches: 8. Per germline, CDR1 SGHTA and CDR2 FQGNSA. The CDR3 is CASSLETSGSSGNEQFF. CDR3 DNA: TGTGCCAGCAGCTTAGAAACTAGCGGGAGCAGTGGCAATGAGCAGTTCTTC.

CDR3 protein: CASSPGLAGGRYEQYF. CDR3 bases: TGTGCCAGCAGCCCCGGACTAGCGGGAGGGCGGTACGAGCAGTACTTC. The rearrangement links TRBV11-2 to TRBJ2-7, with 15 bases fitting TRBD2. The ends lost 5 bases at V and 4 bases at J; junction bases unmatched: 6. Germline lookup yields CDR1 SGHAT and CDR2 FQNNGV. The CDR3 extends over 16 amino acids.

This clonotype showed up just a few times. This chain joins TRBV10-2 and TRBJ2-3; D may correspond to TRBD1 or TRBD2 (6 bases each). Germline V gives CDR1 WSHSY, CDR2 SAAADI. This CDR3 spans 14 amino acids. V was shortened by 8 bases and J by 0 bases, with 12 bases between the two germline ends. CDR3 DNA sequence: TGCGCCAGCGGGGGGCTGTCTAGCACAGATACGCAGTATTTT. It yields the protein CASGGLSSTDTQYF.

This clonotype was picked up a small number of times. The V and J genes are TRBV6-5 and TRBJ1-2; D uncertain. Trimming left V 3 bases short and J 6 bases short, with 11 bases between. The germline V gene has CDR1 MNHEY and CDR2 SVGAGI. CDR3 length: 13 amino acids. CDR3 bases: TGTGCCAGCAGTTATCGGGTCTTCGATGGCTACACCTTC. It codes for CASSYRVFDGYTF.

The sample holds many counts of this clonotype. The rearrangement links TRBV6-5 to TRBJ2-1; TRBD1 matches 9 bases. Germline CDR1 reads MNHEY; CDR2 reads SVGAGI. Trimming at V came to 6 bases and at J to 6 bases, leaving 9 bases not matched to a gene. The CDR3 is made up of 15 amino acids. This CDR3 reads CASSQQGASTNEQFF. The CDR3 DNA reads TGTGCCAGCAGCCAACAGGGGGCCTCGACCAATGAGCAGTTCTTC.

This clonotype is labeled medium-sized. The rearrangement links TRBV19 to TRBJ2-1; 7 nucleotides agree with TRBD2. The length of the CDR3 is 15 residues. J gave up 2 bases and V 7 bases, and 8 bases lay outside the gene matches. CDR1 is LNHDA and CDR2 is SQIVND in the germline V gene (reference sequence). The CDR3 loop is CASTPGGLTYNEQFF. The DNA of the CDR3 is TGTGCCAGTACTCCGGGGGGACTTACCTACAATGAGCAGTTCTTC.

This clonotype was seen many times. V and J are TRBV18 and TRBJ1-1; D perhaps matches TRBD1 (5 bases). Germline CDR1 KGHSH, CDR2 LQKENI. The CDR3 sequence is 15 residues long. V shed 4 bases and J shed 1 base, with 13 bases lying between them. The CDR3 protein is CASSRTPGTNTEAFF. CDR3 nucleotide sequence: TGTGCCAGCTCACGCACGCCCGGGACGAACACTGAAGCTTTCTTT.

The V and J genes are TRBV7-7 and TRBJ2-1; the D gene could be TRBD1 or TRBD2 (6 bases each). Germline assignment: CDR1 SSHAT and CDR2 FNYEAQ (reference sequence). The V end was cut by 0 bases, the J end by 5 bases, with 11 bases between. The CDR3 covers 15 residues. The CDR3 DNA follows: TGTGCCAGCAGCTTAGCCCCGGGGGCCGACAATGAGCAGTTCTTC. Amino acids: CASSLAPGADNEQFF.

This clonotype appeared a few times. This sequence joins TRBV18 and TRBJ2-7; 8 bases match TRBD1. Germline CDR1 and CDR2: KGHSH and LQKENI. V shed 3 bases, J shed 0 bases, and the junction held 4 bases outside the gene matches. This CDR3 has 15 amino acids. The CDR3 reads CASSPTGVNSYEQYF. CDR3 in DNA: TGTGCCAGCTCACCGACAGGGGTGAACTCCTACGAGCAGTACTTC.

Ten or more counts support this clonotype. This rearrangement joins TRBV18 to TRBJ2-5; unclear D gene. Germline loops: CDR1 KGHSH, CDR2 LQKENI. The CDR3 contains 11 residues. The V and J ends lost 3 bases and 5 bases respectively, with 4 bases between them. As DNA, the CDR3 is TGTGCCAGCTCACCGGGGGAGACCCAGTACTTC. Amino acid sequence: CASSPGETQYF.

This clonotype was seen at least ten times. The chain couples TRBV5-1 to TRBJ1-3, with D unclear. This CDR3 contains 15 residues. Germline V gene sequence: CDR1 SGHRS, CDR2 YFSETQ. The ends were cut back, 3 bases at V and 1 base at J, with 11 bases in the middle. The CDR3 region has the DNA TGCGCCAGCAGCTCCACCTCGGGGTCTGGAAACACCATATATTTT. The encoded protein is CASSSTSGSGNTIYF.

The chain couples TRBV6-2 or TRBV6-3 to TRBJ2-7; 9 nucleotides agree with TRBD1. Trimming cost V 6 bases and J 5 bases; bases outside gene matches: 14. From germline, CDR1 is MNHEY and CDR2 SVGEGT. This CDR3 comprises 16 residues. Here the CDR3 DNA reads TGTGCCAGCAGCCGCCCCCCCGGGACAGGGAGTAACGAGCAGTACTTC. Translating gives CASSRPPGTGSNEQYF.

The sample holds many counts of this clonotype. The chain couples TRBV6-1 to TRBJ1-1; D is ambiguous. V lost 3 bases and J lost 3, with 8 bases in between. The CDR3 totals 13 residues. Germline assignment: CDR1 MNHNS and CDR2 SASEGT. As DNA, the CDR3 is TGTGCCAGCAGTGATTTTTGGGACACTGAAGCTTTCTTT. Translated: CASSDFWDTEAFF.

By share, this clonotype ranks as medium-sized. The chain recombines TRBV20-1 with TRBJ1-5, with unresolved D. Germline lookup yields CDR1 DFQATT and CDR2 SNEGSKA (reference sequence). Between the trimmed V and J ends, which lost 5 bases and 2 bases, there was a span of 7 bases. The CDR3 is 12 residues long. CDR3 DNA sequence: TGCAGTGCTGGAGGCGGCAATCAGCCCCAGCATTTT. The encoded protein is CSAGGGNQPQHF.